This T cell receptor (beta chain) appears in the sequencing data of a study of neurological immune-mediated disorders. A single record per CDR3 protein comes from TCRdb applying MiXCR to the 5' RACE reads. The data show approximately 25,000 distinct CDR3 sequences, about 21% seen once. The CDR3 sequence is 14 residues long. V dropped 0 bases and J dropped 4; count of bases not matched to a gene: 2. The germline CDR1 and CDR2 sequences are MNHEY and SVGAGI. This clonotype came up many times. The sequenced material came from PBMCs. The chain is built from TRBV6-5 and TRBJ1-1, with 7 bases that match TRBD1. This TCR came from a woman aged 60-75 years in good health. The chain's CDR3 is CASSYSTGITEAFF. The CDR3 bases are TGTGCCAGCAGTTACTCGACAGGGATCACTGAAGCTTTCTTT.